This T cell receptor beta chain was documented in a study of blood T cell repertoires in COVID-19. In the study overall: The United States, Italy and Spain provided the acute and convalescent COVID-19 samples. Sources were T cells, B-cell-depleted T cells, or PBMCs; the material itself was cDNA or gDNA.

Per the authors' pipeline: Reference gene primer amplification gave estimated nucleated cell counts. The protocol was immunoSEQ multiplex PCR, while the TCRdb copy is restricted to in-frame clones and leaves out a portion. V and J calls and clone size are given by that table; D and trimming were obtained from the DNA. This table has 100,000 to 150,000 clones, 55% to 75% appearing once. CDR3 length: 14 residues. V trimming: 3 bases; J trimming: 6 bases; junction bases outside the gene matches: 7. Germline CDR1 and CDR2: SEHNR and FQNEAQ (reference sequence). Sequencing was done on a sample of peripheral blood. V is TRBV7-9 and J is TRBJ2-7; 8 bases line up with TRBD1. The TCR comes from a woman aged 70-85 years with acute or convalescent COVID-19. The CDR3 here is CASSFSQGAVEQYF. The CDR3 bases are TGTGCCAGCAGCTTTAGCCAGGGGGCCGTCGAGCAGTACTTC. The whole variable domain, filled in from reference TRBV7-9 and TRBJ2-7, reads DTGVSQNPRHKITKRGQNVTFRCDPISEHNRLYWYRQTLGQGPEFLTYFQNEAQLEKSRLLSDRFSAERPKGSFSTLEIQRTEQGDSAMYLCASSFSQGAVEQYFGPGTRLTVT.